Here is one TCR beta chain with its context. Its antigen is undetermined. Germline CDR1 LNHDA, CDR2 SQIVND (reference sequence). Germline trimming cut 1 base from V and 6 bases from J; bases unmatched to any gene: 7. The CDR3 contains 15 residues. The data originate from a study of cytomegalovirus exposure and HLA in healthy donors. PCR used 60 Vbeta primers and 13 Jbeta primers. Data came from immunoSEQ multiplex PCR; TCRdb stores just in-frame clones and leaves some out. The sample lists some 90,000 clones; 81% were seen once. The study's findings and limits: TCR beta V segments were, for the most part, productive about 87% or about 30% of the time in an earlier analysis. The authors later found most CMV-associated TCR beta chains appeared HLA-restricted.

The chain couples TRBV19 to TRBJ1-2; 8 nucleotides line up with TRBD1. Sequencing was carried out using PBMCs. This sequence was found in a woman aged 70-85 years in good health and CMV-seropositive. The CDR3 protein is CASSIVEDRVDGYTF. The DNA for the CDR3 is TGTGCCAGTAGTATAGTGGAGGACAGGGTCGATGGCTACACCTTC.